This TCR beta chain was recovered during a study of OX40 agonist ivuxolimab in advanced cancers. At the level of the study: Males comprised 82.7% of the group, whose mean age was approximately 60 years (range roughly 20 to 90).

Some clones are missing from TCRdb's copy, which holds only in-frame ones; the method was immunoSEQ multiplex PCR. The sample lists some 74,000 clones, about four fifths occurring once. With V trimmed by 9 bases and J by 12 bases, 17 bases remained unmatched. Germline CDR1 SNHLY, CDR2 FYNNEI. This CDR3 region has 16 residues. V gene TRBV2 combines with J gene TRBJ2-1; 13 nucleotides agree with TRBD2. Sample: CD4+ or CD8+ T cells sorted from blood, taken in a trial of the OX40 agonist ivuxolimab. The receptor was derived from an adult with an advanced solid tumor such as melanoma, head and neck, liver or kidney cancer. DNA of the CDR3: TGTGCCAGTACCGGGACAGAGGGACTAGCGGGATTGGGGCAGTTCTTC. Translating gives CASTGTEGLAGLGQFF.